A selection of T cell receptor beta chains follows, all from one sample in a study of blood T cell repertoires in COVID-19. Method: immunoSEQ multiplex PCR; TCRdb's copy keeps in-frame clones and lacks some. The table records roughly 230,000 clones, roughly 84% of them present only once. The material sequenced was peripheral blood. All receptors derive from a man in his forties with acute or convalescent COVID-19. Each CDR3 is given without its conserved first and last residue. A clone size is listed for some rows: how often the clone was seen (once, few, many), or a class if it is expanded.

abundance,v_gene,CDR3aa
few,TRBV30,AWRRDFLTEAF
.,TRBV29-1,SAISPGQGVGNTIY
.,TRBV9,ASSRDRLSSSSGNTIY
.,TRBV5-1,ASSLDQKETQY
.,TRBV7-2,ASRASGLQETQY
.,TRBV7-6,ASSLNTGINQPQH
.,TRBV18,ASSPNPGQGLGTEAF
.,TRBV12-3/TRBV12-4,ASSPAGGDGYT
few,TRBV27,ASTFLGGSRNEQF
.,TRBV19,ASSMPGQENTEAF
.,TRBV20-1,SASPSSGSLLYNEQF
.,TRBV2,ASSEVSGGTDTQY
.,TRBV2,ASTGTPNADTQY
.,TRBV29-1,SVEEPRETQY